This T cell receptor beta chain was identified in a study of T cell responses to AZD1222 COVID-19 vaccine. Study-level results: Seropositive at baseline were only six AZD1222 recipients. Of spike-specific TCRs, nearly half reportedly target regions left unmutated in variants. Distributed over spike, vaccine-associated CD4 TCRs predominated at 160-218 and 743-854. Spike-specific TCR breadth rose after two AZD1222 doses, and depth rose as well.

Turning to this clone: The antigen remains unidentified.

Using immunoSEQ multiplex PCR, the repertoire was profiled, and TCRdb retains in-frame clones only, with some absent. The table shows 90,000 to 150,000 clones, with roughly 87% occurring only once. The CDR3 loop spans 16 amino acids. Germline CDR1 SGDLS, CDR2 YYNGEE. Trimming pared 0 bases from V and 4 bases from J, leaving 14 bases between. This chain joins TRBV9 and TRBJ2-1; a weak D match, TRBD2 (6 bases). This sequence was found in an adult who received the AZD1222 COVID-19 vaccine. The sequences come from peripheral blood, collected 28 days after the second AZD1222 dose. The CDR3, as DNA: TGTGCCAGCAGCGTAGCACCTACGGGGGTTTACAATGAGCAGTTCTTC. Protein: CASSVAPTGVYNEQFF.